A single sample gave rise to the 25 T cell receptor beta chains below, sequenced in a study of blood T cells in healthy people across ages (dated by TCRdb to the mid-2010s). Library generation was performed with 5' RACE. The data were produced on an Illumina HiSeq 2500. The second PCR ran for about 6 to 12 cycles and used a J-beta primer mix along with a sample-barcoded 5' primer. The public reads were reanalyzed by TCRdb: fastp trimming at Q25, MiXCR alignment, in-frame beta chains only. Rows merge per CDR3 protein into single entries with the most common DNA and genes. This sample holds hundreds of thousands of distinct CDR3 sequences; just under 25% were observed only once. The ten largest clones take up more than 7.5% of the sample. Another study also made use of these data, one on T cells of mothers and their children.

The sequenced sample was blood. These receptors all stem from a boy between 10 and 17 years old in good health.

The rearrangement uses TRBV27 and TRBJ1-1, with 8 bases that match TRBD1. J gave up 3 bases and V 6 bases, and 6 bases lay outside the gene matches. Germline loops: CDR1 MNHEY, CDR2 SMNVEV (reference sequence). This CDR3 is built from 14 residues. The CDR3 nucleotides read TGTGCCAGCAGGCCGACAGGGGTACACACTGAAGCTTTCTTT. Translated, it gives CASRPTGVHTEAFF.

This rearrangement joins TRBV28 to TRBJ2-5, with D maybe TRBD1 (5 bases). Germline V gene lookup returns CDR1 MDHEN and CDR2 SYDVKM. V was clipped by 6 bases and J by 7 bases, with 18 bases between them. The CDR3 totals 14 residues. CDR3 loop: CASRIQQVSATQYF. The CDR3 DNA reads TGTGCCAGCAGGATTCAACAGGTTTCGGCGACCCAGTACTTC.

This clonotype came up a few times. Because it lacks the conserved phenylalanine or tryptophan at the end, this CDR3 is likely a read error. The V gene is TRBV12-3 or TRBV12-4, the J gene TRBJ2-7, with TRBD2 as a possible D gene (6 bases). CDR3 size: 15 residues. V dropped 5 bases and J dropped 2 bases, with 16 bases sitting between them. CDR3 region: CASSDSGTGTYEQYL. CDR3 nucleotide sequence: TGTGCCAGCAGTGACTCTGGGACTGGAACCTACGAGCAGTACCTC.

This clonotype showed up just a few times. V usage is TRBV20-1 and J usage is TRBJ1-4, with D maybe TRBD1 (6 bases). CDR3 length: 15 residues. Trimming left V 0 bases short and J 5 bases short, with 13 bases between. The germline CDR1 and CDR2 sequences are DFQATT and SNEGSKA (reference sequence). CDR3 sequence: CSARDRRGGNEKLFF. CDR3 in DNA: TGCAGTGCTAGAGATAGGAGGGGGGGAAATGAAAAACTGTTTTTT.

The chain uses TRBV15 and TRBJ2-7; D is uncertain. CDR1 is LNHNV, CDR2 YYDKDF, per germline (reference sequence). The CDR3 runs to 12 residues. Trimming stripped 0 bases from V and 3 bases from J, with 3 bases between. CDR3 sequence reads: CATSRDYYEQYF. The CDR3 nucleotides read TGTGCCACCAGCAGAGATTACTACGAGCAGTACTTC.

The gene calls are TRBV3-1 and TRBJ2-3; 8 bases line up with TRBD1. The junction had 2 bases not matched to a gene; V was cut back by 2 bases and J by 1 base. The CDR3 has 15 amino acids. Germline V gene sequence: CDR1 LGHDT, CDR2 YNNKEL (reference sequence). The CDR3 loop reads CASSQSDRGTDTQYF. The CDR3 bases are TGTGCCAGCAGCCAATCGGACAGGGGCACAGATACGCAGTATTTT.

This clonotype was found a few times. The chain links TRBV9 to TRBJ1-2; D gene ambiguous. The CDR3 contains 12 residues. Germline CDR1 SGDLS, CDR2 YYNGEE. The V gene lost 0 bases and the J gene lost 6 bases, with 6 bases spanning the gap. The DNA of the CDR3 is TGTGCCAGCAGCGTAGTGGGCGATGGCTACACCTTC. Translation gives CASSVVGDGYTF.

The chain combines TRBV2 with TRBJ2-4; 7 nucleotides align to TRBD2. Trimming removed 4 bases from V and 6 bases from J; junction bases left unmatched: 3. This CDR3 contains 13 residues. The germline V gene has CDR1 SNHLY and CDR2 FYNNEI. Here the CDR3 reads CASSGGGANIQYF. For the CDR3, the DNA is TGTGCCAGCAGTGGGGGGGGAGCAAACATTCAGTACTTC.

The sample holds a few counts of this clonotype. The V call is TRBV4-1, the J call TRBJ2-4; no firm D call. The length of the CDR3 is 16 residues. V lost 0 bases, J lost 7 bases, and 16 bases lay in between. CDR1 and CDR2 (germline): MGHRA, YSYEKL. CDR3 bases: TGCGCCAGCAGCCAAGAGGTCGACGCGTCCCGGAACATTCAGTACTTC. It specifies CASSQEVDASRNIQYF.

The chain couples TRBV11-2 to TRBJ1-2; D may be TRBD1 (6 bases). V gave up 3 bases and J gave up 12 bases, with 14 bases separating them. This CDR3 is built from 12 residues. The germline CDR1 and CDR2 sequences are SGHAT and FQNNGV. As DNA, the CDR3 is TGTGCCAGCAGCTTGGACACAGGGATCCACACCTTC. It translates to CASSLDTGIHTF.

The sample holds a few counts of this clonotype. The CDR3 sequence is CSVALTGYEQYF. CDR3 nucleotides: TGCAGCGTTGCCTTGACAGGCTACGAGCAGTACTTC. The chain has TRBV29-1 and TRBJ2-7; tentatively, D is TRBD1 (6 bases). V lost 4 bases, J lost 3 bases, and 10 bases lay in between. CDR3 size: 12 residues. In germline, CDR1 is SQVTM, CDR2 ANQGSEA.

J is TRBJ1-5 and V is TRBV6-1; D is unclear. CDR1 is MNHNS, CDR2 SASEGT, per germline. The V end was cut by 2 bases, the J end by 4 bases, with 12 bases between. The CDR3 covers 15 residues. Written as DNA, the CDR3 is TGTGCCAGCAGTGAAACCCCGCGGATGAATCAGCCCCAGCATTTT. Its translation is CASSETPRMNQPQHF.

This clonotype was seen at least ten times. V gene TRBV2 combines with J gene TRBJ2-1; D is uncertain. The end of the DNA fits TRBJ2-5 better, so the J call may be wrong. Germline V gene sequence: CDR1 SNHLY, CDR2 FYNNEI. The CDR3 runs to 13 residues. CDR3 region: CASSDGLGETQYF. For the CDR3, the DNA is TGTGCCAGCAGTGACGGCCTCGGAGAGACCCAGTACTTC.

The gene calls are TRBV20-1 and TRBJ1-4; possibly TRBD1 for D (5 bases). V was pared by 5 bases and J by 7 bases, with 11 bases between. The CDR3 is 12 amino acids. The V gene's germline CDR1 is DFQATT and CDR2 SNEGSKA (reference sequence). The CDR3 sequence: CSASGLREKLFF. The CDR3 DNA follows: TGCAGTGCTTCAGGGCTCCGTGAAAAACTGTTTTTT.

The CDR3 coding sequence is TGTGCCAGCACCCCCCCAACGTCTAATGAAAAACTGTTTTTT. Protein: CASTPPTSNEKLFF. The rearrangement links TRBV7-9 to TRBJ1-4; D ambiguous. From germline, CDR1 is SEHNR and CDR2 FQNEAQ (reference sequence). Trimming cost V 7 bases and J 3 bases, with 12 bases left between them. The CDR3 is 14 amino acids. The variable domain in full, completed from reference TRBV7-9 and TRBJ1-4, reads DTGVSQNPRHKITKRGQNVTFRCDPISEHNRLYWYRQTLGQGPEFLTYFQNEAQLEKSRLLSDRFSAERPKGSFSTLEIQRTEQGDSAMYLCASTPPTSNEKLFFGSGTQLSVL.

The chain carries TRBV12-5 and TRBJ1-3, with D unresolved. Trimming removed 3 bases from V and 4 bases from J, with 10 bases in between. The germline gives CDR1 LGHNT, CDR2 FRNRAP. This CDR3 spans 14 amino acids. The CDR3 nucleotides are TGTGCTAGTGGTTTCTGGTCTCTGGGAAACACCATATATTTT. This encodes CASGFWSLGNTIYF.

This chain's CDR3 is CASSVDMDSAYNEQFF. Written as DNA, the CDR3 is TGTGCCAGCAGCGTAGATATGGACTCAGCCTACAATGAGCAGTTCTTC. The J gene is TRBJ2-5, the V gene TRBV9, with TRBD2 as a possible D gene (5 bases). The tail of the sequence fits TRBJ2-1 better, so the J call may be wrong. This CDR3 has 16 residues. The germline gives CDR1 SGDLS, CDR2 YYNGEE.

This chain joins TRBV6-1 and TRBJ1-2, with D tentatively TRBD1 (6 bases). The CDR3 is 15 residues long. V was pared by 2 bases and J by 4 bases, with 14 bases between. The germline V gene encodes CDR1 MNHNS and CDR2 SASEGT. CDR3 coding DNA: TGTGCCAGCAGTGAATTAGGGGGGCTAGGCTATGGCTACACCTTC. This codes for CASSELGGLGYGYTF.

This clonotype was seen more than once but under ten times. V usage is TRBV14 and J usage is TRBJ2-5, with 13 bases that match TRBD2. The length of the CDR3 is 16 residues. From germline, CDR1 is SGHDN and CDR2 FVKESK. With V trimmed by 5 bases and J by 5 bases, 8 bases remained unmatched. CDR3 coding DNA: TGTGCCAGCAGCTCTCGGACTAGCGGGAGTTCGGAGACCCAGTACTTC. It is translated as CASSSRTSGSSETQYF.

The V and J genes are TRBV7-6 and TRBJ2-7; 7 nucleotides line up with TRBD1. Germline loops: CDR1 SGHVS, CDR2 FNYEAQ. This CDR3 comprises 12 residues. The V gene end was trimmed by 5 bases and the J gene end by 12 bases; junction bases not matched to a gene: 10. The DNA of the CDR3 is TGTGCCAGCAGCGGGGGAGACAGGGCGTTGTACTTC. It translates to CASSGGDRALYF.

The chain recombines TRBV6-1 with TRBJ2-5, with D possibly being TRBD1 (6 bases). The J call could be wrong; TRBJ2-1 is a better fit for the DNA end. Germline V lookup: CDR1 MNHNS, CDR2 SASEGT. The CDR3 loop spans 15 amino acids. The CDR3, as DNA: TGTGCCAGCAGTGAAGTGGGACATTCCCAAGGGGAGCAGTTCTTC. Protein sequence: CASSEVGHSQGEQFF.

A few counts support this clonotype. CDR3 in amino acids: CASTGLSYNEQFF. DNA of the CDR3: TGTGCCAGCACTGGACTGTCTTACAATGAGCAGTTCTTC. V gene TRBV3-1 combines with J gene TRBJ2-1, with D perhaps matching TRBD2 (5 bases). Germline loops: CDR1 LGHDT, CDR2 YNNKEL (reference sequence). Trimming removed 7 bases from V and 4 bases from J, with 11 bases in between. There are 13 residues in the CDR3.

There are a few counts of this clonotype. V is TRBV4-3 and J is TRBJ1-2; D gene uncertain. CDR1 and CDR2 (germline): LGHNA, YSLEER. Trimming cost V 1 base and J 7 bases, with 10 bases left between them. The CDR3 has 13 residues. This chain's CDR3 is CASSQGRASGYTF. The CDR3 DNA follows: TGCGCCAGCAGCCAAGGGCGCGCAAGTGGCTACACCTTC.

This clonotype has a handful of counts. This rearrangement joins TRBV6-5 to TRBJ2-1; D is undetermined. This CDR3 contains 15 residues. Trimming cost V 2 bases and J 5 bases, with 13 bases left between them. Germline lookup yields CDR1 MNHEY and CDR2 SVGAGI. The CDR3 region is CASSYRLEPHNEQFF. The CDR3, as DNA: TGTGCCAGCAGTTACCGGCTAGAACCCCACAATGAGCAGTTCTTC.

The chain joins TRBV29-1 to TRBJ2-7, with 10 bases matching TRBD1. Germline V gene sequence: CDR1 SQVTM, CDR2 ANQGSEA. Trimming took 8 bases from V and 3 from J; bases not matched to a gene: 10. The CDR3 runs to 14 residues. The CDR3 protein is CSLYGTGVIYEQYF. Written as DNA, the CDR3 is TGCAGCTTATATGGGACAGGGGTTATCTACGAGCAGTACTTC.